The 18 T cell receptor beta chains listed next were all sequenced from one sample in a study of cytomegalovirus exposure and HLA in healthy donors. 13 Jbeta primers and 60 Vbeta primers were used for the PCR. This table comes from immunoSEQ multiplex PCR, and its TCRdb copy is limited to in-frame clones, with some not included. The profile covers around 150,000 clones, with roughly 85% appearing a single time and 7% to 9% taken by the ten largest. The material sequenced was PBMCs. These receptors were obtained from a male donor in good health and CMV-seropositive.

This chain joins TRBV6-1 and TRBJ1-2, with 10 bases lining up with TRBD1. Germline V gene lookup returns CDR1 MNHNS and CDR2 SASEGT. V lost 7 bases and J lost 1; bases outside the gene matches: 6. The CDR3 has 15 residues. The CDR3 bases are TGTGCCAGCATGCTGGGACAGGGGCTTAACTATGGCTACACCTTC. Translating gives CASMLGQGLNYGYTF.

The chain joins TRBV30 to TRBJ2-7, with TRBD2 as a possible D gene (5 bases). This CDR3 has 14 amino acids. Germline-derived CDR1 and CDR2 are GTSNPN and SVGIG (reference sequence). V was shortened by 2 bases and J by 3 bases, with 14 bases between the two germline ends. The CDR3 DNA is TGTGCCTGGAGTTCCCCCCTCCGGGACTACGAGCAGTACTTC. It codes for CAWSSPLRDYEQYF.

The V call is TRBV27, the J call TRBJ2-1; 7 bases align to TRBD2. The V gene's germline CDR1 is MNHEY and CDR2 SMNVEV (reference sequence). J was trimmed by 7 bases and V by 5 bases; bases with no gene match: 5. The CDR3 sequence is 13 residues long. The CDR3 region has the DNA TGTGCCAGCAGTAAACTAGCGCATAATGAGCAGTTCTTC. It specifies CASSKLAHNEQFF.

The rearrangement uses TRBV10-3 and TRBJ1-4, with D tentatively TRBD1 (5 bases). There are 14 residues in the CDR3. The germline gives CDR1 ENHRY, CDR2 SYGVKD. V shed 3 bases and J shed 5 bases, with 10 bases lying between them. As DNA, the CDR3 is TGTGCCATCAGTGATTGGCAGGGCAATGAAAAACTGTTTTTT. This codes for CAISDWQGNEKLFF.

The chain carries TRBV9 and TRBJ2-5, with D possibly being TRBD1 (5 bases). CDR3 size: 15 residues. Germline assignment: CDR1 SGDLS and CDR2 YYNGEE. Deletions cut 3 bases from V and 7 bases from J, with 19 bases between. CDR3 sequence (DNA): TGTGCCAGCAGCGCGGATCCCAGGGATTTGGGGACCCAGTACTTC. Its protein product is CASSADPRDLGTQYF.

The chain uses TRBV29-1 and TRBJ2-7; TRBD2 matches at 8 bases. This CDR3 region has 13 residues. The J segment lost 0 bases and the V segment lost 3 bases, leaving 1 base of the junction unmatched. Germline CDR1 reads SQVTM; CDR2 reads ANQGSEA. The CDR3, as DNA: TGCAGCGTTGACCGGGAGGGCTCCTACGAGCAGTACTTC. Amino acid sequence: CSVDREGSYEQYF.

The rearrangement joins TRBV9 to TRBJ2-7; D is perhaps TRBD2 (6 bases). Trimming cost V 0 bases and J 4 bases, with 14 bases left between them. The CDR3 runs 15 residues. From germline, CDR1 is SGDLS and CDR2 YYNGEE. CDR3 sequence reads: CASSVGGGEAYEQYF. CDR3 bases: TGTGCCAGCAGCGTAGGAGGAGGGGAGGCTTACGAGCAGTACTTC. Full variable domain (missing parts from reference TRBV9 and TRBJ2-7): DSGVTQTPKHLITATGQRVTLRCSPRSGDLSVYWYQQSLDQGLQFLIQYYNGEERAKGNILERFSAQQFPDLHSELNLSSLELGDSALYFCASSVGGGEAYEQYFGPGTRLTVT.

The rearrangement links TRBV11-2 to TRBJ2-2, with 7 bases matching TRBD2. With 6 bases clipped from V and 4 bases from J, the junction kept 8 bases outside the gene matches. CDR1 and CDR2 from the germline V gene are SGHAT and FQNNGV. This CDR3 contains 15 residues. The CDR3 region has the DNA TGTGCCAGCAGGTTTTCCGGGACTACCACCGGGGAGCTGTTTTTT. Its protein product is CASRFSGTTTGELFF. The variable domain in full, with the rest retrieved from reference TRBV11-2 and TRBJ2-2, is EAGVAQSPRYKIIEKRQSVAFWCNPISGHATLYWYQQILGQGPKLLIQFQNNGVVDDSQLPKDRFSAERLKGVDSTLKIQPAKLEDSAVYLCASRFSGTTTGELFFGEGSRLTVL.

The chain recombines TRBV6-5 with TRBJ1-2; D possibly corresponds to TRBD1 (6 bases). Germline V gene lookup returns CDR1 MNHEY and CDR2 SVGAGI. The CDR3 has 14 amino acids. The ends were cut back, 4 bases at V and 4 bases at J, with 13 bases in the middle. Here the CDR3 DNA reads TGTGCCAGCAGTTTTCGGACCAGGGGCTATGGCTACACCTTC. This gives the protein CASSFRTRGYGYTF.

The chain joins TRBV15 to TRBJ2-7; D perhaps matches TRBD2 (5 bases). V gave up 5 bases and J gave up 5 bases, with 19 bases separating them. Germline values: CDR1 LNHNV, CDR2 YYDKDF (reference sequence). This CDR3 is built from 15 residues. For the CDR3, the DNA is TGTGCCACCAGCCCCGCCACAGCGGTGGGGAACGAGCAGTACTTC. As protein: CATSPATAVGNEQYF.

This rearrangement joins TRBV30 to TRBJ1-1; D call uncertain. Trimming took 0 bases from V and 7 from J, leaving 15 bases between them. CDR1 and CDR2 from the germline V gene are GTSNPN and SVGIG (reference sequence). The CDR3 is made up of 14 amino acids. The CDR3 nucleotides read TGTGCCTGGAGTGTACGTGGCCATACGTATGAAGCTTTCTTT. Amino acid sequence: CAWSVRGHTYEAFF.

This clone turned up a few times. V and J are TRBV7-7 and TRBJ2-5; TRBD1 matches 7 bases. The CDR3 has 13 residues. Germline V lookup: CDR1 SSHAT, CDR2 FNYEAQ (reference sequence). After removal of 5 bases from V and 2 bases from J, the junction contained 2 bases not matched to a gene. CDR3 loop: CASSPQGQETQYF. CDR3 sequence (DNA): TGTGCCAGCAGCCCACAGGGGCAAGAGACCCAGTACTTC.

The rearrangement links TRBV19 to TRBJ2-6; D is uncertain. V was cut by 8 bases and J by 4 bases, with 15 bases left in between. The germline gives CDR1 LNHDA, CDR2 SQIVND (reference sequence). The CDR3 is 15 amino acids. CDR3 nucleotide sequence: TGTGCCAGTCATTCTCTCTCGAGGGGGGCCAACGTCCTGACTTTC. This translates into CASHSLSRGANVLTF.

The chain recombines TRBV11-2 with TRBJ2-1; D is uncertain. Deletions cut 1 base from V and 6 bases from J, with 7 bases between. The CDR3 is 13 residues long. CDR1 SGHAT and CDR2 FQNNGV come from the germline V gene. DNA of the CDR3: TGTGCCAGCAGCTTAGGAGGAGTCAATGAGCAGTTCTTC. Protein: CASSLGGVNEQFF.

This chain links TRBV27 with TRBJ2-7; TRBD2 is a possible D gene (5 bases). Trimming shortened V by 2 bases and J by 4 bases, and 18 bases separated the two germline ends. Per the germline V gene, CDR1 is MNHEY and CDR2 is SMNVEV (reference sequence). The CDR3 spans 16 residues. CDR3 in DNA: TGTGCCAGCAGTTTAATGAGTAGAGGAGGAAGTTACGAGCAGTACTTC. It yields the protein CASSLMSRGGSYEQYF.

This chain's CDR3 is CASSEDSANTEAFF. The DNA for the CDR3 is TGTGCCAGTAGCGAGGACAGCGCGAACACTGAAGCTTTCTTT. This chain uses TRBV28 with TRBJ1-1; D possibly corresponds to TRBD1 (6 bases). The CDR3 is 14 residues long. Trimming removed 9 bases from V and 1 base from J, with 15 bases in between. Germline values: CDR1 MDHEN, CDR2 SYDVKM.

Only a few counts were recorded for this clone. The gene calls are TRBV7-2 and TRBJ1-1; D remains ambiguous. Germline-derived CDR1 and CDR2 are SGHTA and FQGNSA. This CDR3 is built from 15 residues. Between the trimmed V and J ends, which lost 0 bases and 1 base, there was a span of 9 bases. The CDR3 loop is CASSLADTWNTEAFF. The CDR3 region has the DNA TGTGCCAGCAGCTTAGCCGACACTTGGAACACTGAAGCTTTCTTT.

This chain uses TRBV30 with TRBJ1-4; D is ambiguous. V gave up 2 bases and J gave up 7 bases, with 5 bases separating them. The germline gives CDR1 GTSNPN, CDR2 SVGIG (reference sequence). The CDR3 runs to 11 residues. The CDR3 DNA is TGTGCCTGGAGTTACAGTGAAAAACTGTTTTTT. This translates into CAWSYSEKLFF.